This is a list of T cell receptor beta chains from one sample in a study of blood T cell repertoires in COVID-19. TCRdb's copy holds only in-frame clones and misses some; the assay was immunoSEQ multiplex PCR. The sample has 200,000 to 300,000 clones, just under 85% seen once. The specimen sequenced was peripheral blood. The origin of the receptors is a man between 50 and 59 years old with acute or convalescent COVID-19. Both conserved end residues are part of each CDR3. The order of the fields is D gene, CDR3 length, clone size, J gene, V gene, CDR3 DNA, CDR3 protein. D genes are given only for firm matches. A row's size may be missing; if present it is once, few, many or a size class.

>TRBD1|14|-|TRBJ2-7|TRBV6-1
TGTGCCAGCAGTGAAGGGTGGGGACAGTACGCGCAGTACTTC
CASSEGWGQYAQYF
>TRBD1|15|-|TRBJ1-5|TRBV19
TGTGCCAGTAGTATGGGACAGGGCGCCAATCAGCCCCAGCATTTT
CASSMGQGANQPQHF
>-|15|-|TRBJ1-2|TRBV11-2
TGTGCCAGCAGCTTAGATGGGTTACAGAACTATGGCTACACCTTC
CASSLDGLQNYGYTF
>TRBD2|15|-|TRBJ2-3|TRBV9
TGTGCCAGCAGCGGCCGGACTAGAGACACAGATACGCAGTATTTT
CASSGRTRDTDTQYF
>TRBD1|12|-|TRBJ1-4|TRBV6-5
TGTGCCAGCAGACAGGGGGGTGAAAAACTGTTTTTT
CASRQGGEKLFF
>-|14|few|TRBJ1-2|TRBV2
TGTGCCAGCAGGGTATACAGCGGCAACCATGGCTACACCTTC
CASRVYSGNHGYTF
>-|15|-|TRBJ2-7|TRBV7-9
TGTGCCAGCAGCAGGGGGGCTAGCGGAACCTACGAGCAGTACTTC
CASSRGASGTYEQYF
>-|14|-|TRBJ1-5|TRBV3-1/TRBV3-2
TGTGCCAGCAGCCAAGGTTACGGGAATCAGCCCCAGCATTTT
CASSQGYGNQPQHF
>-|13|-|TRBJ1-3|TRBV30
TGTGCCTGGAGTATCAATTCTGGAAACACCATATATTTT
CAWSINSGNTIYF
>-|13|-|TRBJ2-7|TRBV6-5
TGTGCCAGCAGGGCGGGGACCTGGGACGAGCAGTACTTC
CASRAGTWDEQYF
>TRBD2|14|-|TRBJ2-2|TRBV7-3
TGTGCCAGCCGGGGCGGGAGTAACACCGGGGAGCTGTTTTTT
CASRGGSNTGELFF
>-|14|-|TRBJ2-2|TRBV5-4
TGTGCCAGCAGCTTATCGGACTTATCCGGGGAGCTGTTTTTT
CASSLSDLSGELFF
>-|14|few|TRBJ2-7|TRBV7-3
TGTGCCAGCAGCCCCACCCCAGGGATCGACGAGCAGTACTTC
CASSPTPGIDEQYF
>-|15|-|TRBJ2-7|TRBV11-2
TGTGCCAGCAGCTTAGATCACAGAAAGACCTACGAGCAGTACTTC
CASSLDHRKTYEQYF
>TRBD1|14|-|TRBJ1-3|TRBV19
TGTGCCAGTAGGGAGGGGGCCTCTGGAAACACCATATATTTT
CASREGASGNTIYF
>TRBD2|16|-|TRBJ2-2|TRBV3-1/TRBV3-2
TGTGCCAGCAGCCAACCTAGCGGGGGATGGACCGGGGAGCTGTTTTTT
CASSQPSGGWTGELFF
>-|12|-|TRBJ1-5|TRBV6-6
TGTGCCAGCAGTCGCGACAGAGAGCCCCAGCATTTT
CASSRDREPQHF
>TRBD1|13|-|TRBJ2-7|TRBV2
TGTGCCAGCAGACCCGGGACAGCCTACGAGCAGTACTTC
CASRPGTAYEQYF
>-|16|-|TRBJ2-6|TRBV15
TGTGCCACCAGCTTTACAGGGATCTCTGGGGCCAACGTCCTGACTTTC
CATSFTGISGANVLTF
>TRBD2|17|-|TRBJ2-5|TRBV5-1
TGCGCCAGCAGCCCCTTGGAAGGGGCGGGAGGCGGTGAGACCCAGTACTTC
CASSPLEGAGGGETQYF
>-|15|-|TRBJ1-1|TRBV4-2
TGTGCCAGCAGCCTGGGTGCGGGGATGAACACTGAAGCTTTCTTT
CASSLGAGMNTEAFF
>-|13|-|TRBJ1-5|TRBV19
TGTGCCAGCGGTACCAACTCCAATCAGCCCCAGCATTTT
CASGTNSNQPQHF
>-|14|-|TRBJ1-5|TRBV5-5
TGTGCCAGCAGCTACACAGGCGGCAATCAGCCCCAGCATTTT
CASSYTGGNQPQHF
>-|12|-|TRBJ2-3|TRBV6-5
TGTGCCAGCAGCTCTAGCGCAGATACGCAGTATTTT
CASSSSADTQYF
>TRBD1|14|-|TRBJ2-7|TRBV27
TGTGCCAGCAGTTTAACAGGGGCCTCCTACGAGCAGTACTTC
CASSLTGASYEQYF
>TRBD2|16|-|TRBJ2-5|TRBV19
TGTGCCAGTAGTACCCCGGGACTAGCGGTTGAGGAGACCCAGTACTTC
CASSTPGLAVEETQYF
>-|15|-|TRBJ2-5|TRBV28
TGTGCCAGCAGCCCACTTGGGACAATACAAGAGACCCAGTACTTC
CASSPLGTIQETQYF
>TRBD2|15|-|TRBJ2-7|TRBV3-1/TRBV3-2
TGTGCCAGCAGCTACGGGACTAGCGGATACTACGAGCAGTACTTC
CASSYGTSGYYEQYF
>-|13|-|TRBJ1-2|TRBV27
TGTGCCAGCAGTTTATTAGGGCAGGGGTTCCACACCTTC
CASSLLGQGFHTF
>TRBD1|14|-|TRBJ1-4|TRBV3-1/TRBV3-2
TGTGCCAGCAGGGCCCGGGACAGGGGCGAAAAACTGTTTTTT
CASRARDRGEKLFF
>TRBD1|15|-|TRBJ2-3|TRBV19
TGTGCCAGTAGGGACCGGGACAGGGGGATAGATACGCAGTATTTT
CASRDRDRGIDTQYF
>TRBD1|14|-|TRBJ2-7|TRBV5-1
TGCGCCAGTAGACCCCCGGGACAGACCTACGAGCAGTACTTC
CASRPPGQTYEQYF
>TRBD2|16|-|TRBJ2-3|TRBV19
TGTGCCAGTAGTATAGGTAGCGGGGGGATACTGGATACGCAGTATTTT
CASSIGSGGILDTQYF
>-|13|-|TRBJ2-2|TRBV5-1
TGCGCCAGCAGCCCGACGACAGAAGGGGAGCTGTTTTTT
CASSPTTEGELFF
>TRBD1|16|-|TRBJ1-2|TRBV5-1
TGCGCCAGCAGCGCCAAGGGGGCAGGTACGGATTTCGGCTACACCTTC
CASSAKGAGTDFGYTF
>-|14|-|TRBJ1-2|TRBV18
TGTGCCAGCTCACCACCAAACAAAAACTATGGCTACACCTTC
CASSPPNKNYGYTF